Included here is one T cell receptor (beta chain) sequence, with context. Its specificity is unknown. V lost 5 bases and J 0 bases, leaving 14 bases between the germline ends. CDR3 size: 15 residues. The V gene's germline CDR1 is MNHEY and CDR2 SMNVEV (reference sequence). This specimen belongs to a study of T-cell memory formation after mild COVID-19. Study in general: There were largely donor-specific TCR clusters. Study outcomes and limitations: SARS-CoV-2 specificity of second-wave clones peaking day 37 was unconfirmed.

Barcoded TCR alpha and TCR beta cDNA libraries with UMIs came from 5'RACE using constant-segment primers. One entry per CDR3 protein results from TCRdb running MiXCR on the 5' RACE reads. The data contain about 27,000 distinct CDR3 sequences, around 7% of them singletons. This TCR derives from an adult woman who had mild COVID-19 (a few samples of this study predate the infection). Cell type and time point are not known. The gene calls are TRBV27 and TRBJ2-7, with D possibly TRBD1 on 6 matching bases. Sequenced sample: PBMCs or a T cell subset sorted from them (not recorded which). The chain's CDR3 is CASSRTAQSSYEQYF. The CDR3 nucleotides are TGTGCCAGCAGTAGGACAGCTCAAAGCTCCTACGAGCAGTACTTC.